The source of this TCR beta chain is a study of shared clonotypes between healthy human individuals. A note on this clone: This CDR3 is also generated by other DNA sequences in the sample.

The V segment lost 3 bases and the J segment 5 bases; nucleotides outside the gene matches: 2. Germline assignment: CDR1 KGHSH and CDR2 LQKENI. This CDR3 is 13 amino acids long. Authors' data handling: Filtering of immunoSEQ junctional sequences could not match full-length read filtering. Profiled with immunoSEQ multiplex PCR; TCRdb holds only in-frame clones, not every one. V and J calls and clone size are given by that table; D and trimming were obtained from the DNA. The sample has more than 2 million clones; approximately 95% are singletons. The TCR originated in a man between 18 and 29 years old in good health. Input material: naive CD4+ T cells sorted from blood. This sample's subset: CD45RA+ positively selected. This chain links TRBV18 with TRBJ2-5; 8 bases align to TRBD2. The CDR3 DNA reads TGTGCCAGCTCACCCGGGACTAGGGAGACCCAGTACTTC. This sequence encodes CASSPGTRETQYF.